The 13 T cell receptor beta chains given below trace back to one sample, sequenced in a study of T cells in Graves' hyperthyroidism and ophthalmopathy. Amplified regions were TCR beta CDR3 sequences from RNA transcripts. The TCR CDR3 first-round RT-PCR relied on the HTBI primer set. TCRdb re-called the multiplex PCR reads with MiXCR, one entry per CDR3 protein. The data show about 560,000 distinct CDR3 sequences, over 15% seen once. The sequenced sample consisted of blood. These receptors were taken from a woman aged 18-35 years with Graves' hyperthyroidism.

The rearrangement joins TRBV29-1 to TRBJ1-1; the D gene is possibly TRBD1 (5 bases). The CDR3 length is 10 residues. Trimming pared 6 bases from V and 7 bases from J, leaving 9 bases between. CDR1 is SQVTM, CDR2 ANQGSEA, per germline. The CDR3 DNA is TGCAGCGTAGTCGGGGGTGAAGCTTTCTTT. It is translated as CSVVGGEAFF.

The CDR3 reads CASSYWDIVYEQYF. The CDR3 bases are TGTGCCAGCAGTTATTGGGACATTGTCTACGAGCAGTACTTC. V usage is TRBV6-9 and J usage is TRBJ2-7; D possibly corresponds to TRBD1 (6 bases). This CDR3 has 14 amino acids. The germline CDR1 and CDR2 sequences are MNHGY and SVAAGI. V gave up 1 base and J gave up 3 bases, with 10 bases separating them.

This chain uses TRBV6-1 with TRBJ2-2; D not certain. The germline CDR1 and CDR2 sequences are MNHNS and SASEGT. The CDR3 is 12 residues long. V gave up 6 bases and J gave up 6 bases, with 8 bases separating them. For the CDR3, the DNA is TGTGCCAGCAGCGCCCTGGCCGGGGAGCTGTTTTTT. Translating gives CASSALAGELFF.

This clonotype was picked up a small number of times. The CDR3, as DNA: TGTGCCAGCAGCCCCGTATGGGGGGAGACCCAGTACTTC. This sequence encodes CASSPVWGETQYF. The chain couples TRBV7-2 to TRBJ2-5, with D perhaps TRBD1 or TRBD2 (5 bases each). CDR3 size: 13 residues. Germline V lookup: CDR1 SGHTA, CDR2 FQGNSA. Trimming cost V 5 bases and J 5 bases, with 12 bases left between them.

This clonotype was recorded at least ten times. This chain connects TRBV20-1 to TRBJ2-5; no reliable D call. Germline-derived CDR1 and CDR2 are DFQATT and SNEGSKA (reference sequence). CDR3 size: 13 residues. V was clipped by 3 bases and J by 2 bases, with 10 bases between them. The CDR3 here is CSARAQLQETQYF. CDR3 DNA sequence: TGCAGTGCTAGGGCGCAGCTACAAGAGACCCAGTACTTC.

This sequence joins TRBV7-9 and TRBJ1-1, with 11 bases lining up with TRBD1. CDR3 length: 17 amino acids. The V gene's germline CDR1 is SEHNR and CDR2 FQNEAQ (reference sequence). V dropped 7 bases and J dropped 2; count of bases not matched to a gene: 12. The CDR3 DNA sequence: TGTGCCAGCAAGGGTCTGGGACAGGGGGATACAAACACTGAAGCTTTCTTT. It translates to CASKGLGQGDTNTEAFF.

With regard to this clonotype: A much larger clone lies a single base off, so this may be a read error. This sequence joins TRBV24-1 and TRBJ1-3; D perhaps matches TRBD1 (5 bases). Germline V gene sequence: CDR1 KGHDR, CDR2 SFDVKD. The CDR3 runs to 15 residues. CDR3 sequence (DNA): TGTGCCACCAGTGACGGCAGGGATTCTGGAAACACCATATGTTTT. Translating gives CATSDGRDSGNTICF.

This clonotype was detected a few times. The chain employs TRBV7-9 and TRBJ2-7, with TRBD1 identical over 7 bases. V trimming: 3 bases; J trimming: 6 bases; junction bases outside the gene matches: 8. Per germline, CDR1 SEHNR and CDR2 FQNEAQ (reference sequence). The CDR3 is 14 amino acids. CDR3 sequence reads: CASSFKGAGSEQYF. CDR3 sequence (DNA): TGTGCCAGCAGCTTTAAGGGGGCTGGCTCCGAGCAGTACTTC.

In this sample, this clonotype turned up many times. At one boundary the junction diverges from the germline segment, which might be a read error. The chain has TRBV3-1 and TRBJ1-2, with D maybe TRBD1 (5 bases). The CDR3 is 13 residues long. Germline V gene lookup returns CDR1 LGHDT and CDR2 YNNKEL (reference sequence). The CDR3 here is CASSQATEVDSSF. CDR3 DNA sequence: TGTGCCAGCAGCCAAGCCACCGAGGTAGACAGCTCCTTC.

This clonotype was seen more than once but under ten times. This sequence joins TRBV29-1 and TRBJ2-7; 11 bases agree with TRBD2. V lost 6 bases to trimming and J lost 4 bases; unmatched junction nucleotides: 8. The CDR3 covers 14 residues. Per germline, CDR1 SQVTM and CDR2 ANQGSEA. The CDR3 coding sequence is TGCAGCGTGGGTACCGGGACTAGCGGATACGAGCAGTACTTC. The encoded protein is CSVGTGTSGYEQYF.

This clonotype was seen only a few times. J is TRBJ2-7 and V is TRBV7-2; D ambiguous. Trimming shortened V by 3 bases and J by 4 bases, and 10 bases separated the two germline ends. Germline values: CDR1 SGHTA, CDR2 FQGNSA. CDR3 length: 13 amino acids. The CDR3 sequence: CASSFSNSYEQYF. For the CDR3, the DNA is TGTGCCAGCAGCTTTTCCAACAGTTACGAGCAGTACTTC.

At least ten counts were recorded for this clonotype. This chain links TRBV11-2 with TRBJ1-4; D is possibly TRBD1 (6 bases). V lost 5 bases and J lost 3, with 13 bases in between. This CDR3 has 15 amino acids. The germline V gene encodes CDR1 SGHAT and CDR2 FQNNGV. The CDR3 bases are TGTGCCAGCAGCCCTTGGGGGGCATCTAATGAAAAACTGTTTTTT. The encoded protein is CASSPWGASNEKLFF.

This clonotype was observed a handful of times. The V call is TRBV20-1, the J call TRBJ1-4; 7 bases are shared with TRBD1. J lost 0 bases, V lost 6 bases, and 7 bases had no gene match. The V gene's germline CDR1 is DFQATT and CDR2 SNEGSKA (reference sequence). This CDR3 has 15 amino acids. The CDR3 loop reads CSALDRSATNEKLFF. In DNA form, the CDR3 reads TGCAGTGCCTTGGACAGGTCCGCAACTAATGAAAAACTGTTTTTT.